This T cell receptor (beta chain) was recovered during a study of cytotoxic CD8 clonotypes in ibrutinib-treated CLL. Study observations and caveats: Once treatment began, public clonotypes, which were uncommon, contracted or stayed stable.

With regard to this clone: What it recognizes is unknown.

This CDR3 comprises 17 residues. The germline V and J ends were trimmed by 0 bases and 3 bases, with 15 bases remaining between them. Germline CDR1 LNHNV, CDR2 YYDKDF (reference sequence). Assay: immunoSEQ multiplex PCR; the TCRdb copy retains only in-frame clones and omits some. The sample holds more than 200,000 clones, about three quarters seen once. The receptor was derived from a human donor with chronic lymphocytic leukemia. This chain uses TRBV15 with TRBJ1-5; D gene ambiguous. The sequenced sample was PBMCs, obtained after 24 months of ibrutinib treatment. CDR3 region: CATSREGRPILNQPQHF. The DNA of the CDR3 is TGTGCCACCAGCAGAGAGGGCAGGCCTATACTCAATCAGCCCCAGCATTTT.